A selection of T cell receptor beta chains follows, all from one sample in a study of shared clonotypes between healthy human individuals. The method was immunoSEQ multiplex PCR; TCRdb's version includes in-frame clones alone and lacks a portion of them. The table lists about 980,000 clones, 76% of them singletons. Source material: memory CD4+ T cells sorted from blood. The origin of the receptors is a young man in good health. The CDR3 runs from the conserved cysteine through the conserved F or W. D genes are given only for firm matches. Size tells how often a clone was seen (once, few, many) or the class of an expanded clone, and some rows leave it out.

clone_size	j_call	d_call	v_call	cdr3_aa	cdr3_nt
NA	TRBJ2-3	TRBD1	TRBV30	CAWSLGTGGADTQYF	TGTGCCTGGAGTCTGGGGACAGGGGGCGCAGATACGCAGTATTTT
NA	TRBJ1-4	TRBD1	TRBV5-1	CASSLGTGRHEKLFF	TGCGCCAGCAGCTTGGGGACAGGGAGGCATGAAAAACTGTTTTTT
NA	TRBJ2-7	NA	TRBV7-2	CASRSVWGAAYEQYF	TGTGCCAGCAGATCCGTCTGGGGGGCAGCTTACGAGCAGTACTTC
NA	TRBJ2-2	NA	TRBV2	CASSETPGALFGELFF	TGTGCCAGCAGCGAAACACCCGGGGCACTGTTTGGGGAGCTGTTTTTT
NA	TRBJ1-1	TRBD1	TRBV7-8	CASSRTGGEGSTEAFF	TGTGCCAGCAGCCGGACAGGGGGCGAGGGTAGCACTGAAGCTTTCTTT
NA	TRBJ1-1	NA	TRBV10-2	CASSGVNTEAFF	TGCGCCAGCAGCGGGGTGAACACTGAAGCTTTCTTT
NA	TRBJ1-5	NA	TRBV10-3	CATMYGLSQPQHF	TGTGCCACCATGTACGGCCTAAGTCAGCCCCAGCATTTT
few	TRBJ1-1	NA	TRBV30	CAWRSGSALLNTEAFF	TGTGCCTGGAGATCGGGGTCGGCCCTTCTGAACACTGAAGCTTTCTTT
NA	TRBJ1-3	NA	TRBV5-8	CASSLWGSGNTIYF	TGTGCCAGCAGCTTGTGGGGCTCTGGAAACACCATATATTTT
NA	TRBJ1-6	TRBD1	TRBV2	CASSRDRGLIYDSPLHF	TGTGCCAGCAGCCGAGACAGGGGGCTCATTTATGATTCACCCCTCCACTTT
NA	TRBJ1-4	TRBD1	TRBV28	CASHKQGSEKLFF	TGTGCCAGTCACAAACAGGGGAGTGAAAAACTGTTTTTT
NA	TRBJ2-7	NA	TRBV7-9	CASSSHDLKPTSNEQYF	TGTGCCAGCAGCTCACATGATCTCAAACCCACGTCGAACGAGCAGTACTTC
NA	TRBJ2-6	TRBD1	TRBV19	CASSMGQAPSGANVLTF	TGTGCCAGTAGTATGGGACAGGCCCCCTCTGGGGCCAACGTCCTGACTTTC
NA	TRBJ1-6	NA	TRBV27	CASRVVGLNSPLHF	TGTGCCAGCAGGGTGGTGGGACTTAATTCACCCCTCCACTTT
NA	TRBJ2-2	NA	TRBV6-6	CASSYRHGTGELFF	TGTGCCAGCAGTTACCGACATGGCACCGGGGAGCTGTTTTTT
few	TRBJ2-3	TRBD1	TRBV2	CASSVWDSHTDTQYF	TGTGCCAGCAGTGTTTGGGACAGTCACACAGATACGCAGTATTTT
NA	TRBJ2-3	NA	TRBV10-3	CAIKSGGVSTDTQYF	TGTGCCATTAAGTCGGGGGGCGTTAGCACAGATACGCAGTATTTT
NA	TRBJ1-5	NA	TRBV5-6	CASSSFTGLPSNQPQHF	TGTGCCAGCAGCTCCTTCACCGGCCTCCCTAGCAATCAGCCCCAGCATTTT
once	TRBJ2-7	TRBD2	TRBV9	CASSPLAGSYEQYF	TGTGCCAGCAGTCCGCTAGCGGGGTCCTACGAGCAGTACTTC
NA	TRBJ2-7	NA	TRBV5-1	CASSLEQGLPYEQYF	TGCGCCAGCAGCTTAGAACAGGGTCTCCCCTACGAGCAGTACTTC
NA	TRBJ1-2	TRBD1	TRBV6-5	CASSSDRVSSGYTF	TGTGCCAGCAGCTCGGACAGGGTTTCTTCTGGCTACACCTTC
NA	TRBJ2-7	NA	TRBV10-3	CAISESSGTDVTYEQYF	TGTGCCATCAGTGAGTCGAGCGGGACAGATGTTACCTACGAGCAGTACTTC
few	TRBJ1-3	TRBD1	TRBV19	CASSSDTGGSGNTIYF	TGTGCCAGTAGTTCGGATACAGGGGGCTCTGGAAACACCATATATTTT
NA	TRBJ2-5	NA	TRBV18	CASSPSQSQTQYF	TGTGCCAGCTCACCATCTCAGAGCCAGACCCAGTACTTC
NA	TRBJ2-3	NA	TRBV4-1	CASSRPLGDTQYF	TGCGCCAGCAGCCGGCCGTTGGGGGATACGCAGTATTTT
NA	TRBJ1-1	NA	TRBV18	CASSPNQGDVTEAFF	TGTGCCAGCTCACCAAACCAGGGAGATGTAACTGAAGCTTTCTTT
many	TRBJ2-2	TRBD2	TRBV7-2	CASSSQLAGVAGELFF	TGTGCCAGCAGCTCCCAGCTAGCGGGAGTTGCAGGGGAGCTGTTTTTT